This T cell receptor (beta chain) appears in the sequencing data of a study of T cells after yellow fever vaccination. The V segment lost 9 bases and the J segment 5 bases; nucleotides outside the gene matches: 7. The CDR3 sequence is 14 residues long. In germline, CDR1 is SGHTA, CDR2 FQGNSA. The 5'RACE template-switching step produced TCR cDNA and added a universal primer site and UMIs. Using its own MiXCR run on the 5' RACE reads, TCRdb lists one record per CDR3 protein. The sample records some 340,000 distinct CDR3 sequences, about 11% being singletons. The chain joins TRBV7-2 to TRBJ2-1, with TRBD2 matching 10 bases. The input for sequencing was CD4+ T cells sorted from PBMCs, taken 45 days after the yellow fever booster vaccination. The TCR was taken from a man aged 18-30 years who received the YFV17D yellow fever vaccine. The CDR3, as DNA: TGTGCCAGTAAGCGGGGGGGCCAAGACAATGAGCAGTTCTTC. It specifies CASKRGGQDNEQFF.